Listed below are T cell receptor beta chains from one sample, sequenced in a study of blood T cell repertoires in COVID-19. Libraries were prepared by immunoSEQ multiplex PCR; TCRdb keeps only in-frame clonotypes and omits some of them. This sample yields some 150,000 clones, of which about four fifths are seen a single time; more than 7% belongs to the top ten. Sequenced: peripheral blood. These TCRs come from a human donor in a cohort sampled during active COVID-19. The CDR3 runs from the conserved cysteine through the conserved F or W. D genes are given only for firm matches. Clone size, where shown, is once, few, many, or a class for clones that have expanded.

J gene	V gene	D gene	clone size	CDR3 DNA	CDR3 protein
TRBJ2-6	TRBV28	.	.	TGTGCCAGCAGTTCTACCGAGGGAATCTCTGGGGCCAACGTCCTGACTTTC	CASSSTEGISGANVLTF
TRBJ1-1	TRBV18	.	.	TGTGCCAGCTCACCTCACAAAGACATGAACACTGAAGCTTTCTTT	CASSPHKDMNTEAFF
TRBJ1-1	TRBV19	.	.	TGTGCCAGTAGTTCCCGACAGGCAACGAACACTGAAGCTTTCTTT	CASSSRQATNTEAFF
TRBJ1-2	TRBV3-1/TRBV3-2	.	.	TGTGCCAGCAGCCAAGTGGGGGGGGCAGGTGGCTACACCTTC	CASSQVGGAGGYTF
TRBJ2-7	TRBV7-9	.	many	TGTGCCAGCAGCCCCCGGTTATACGAGCAGTACTTC	CASSPRLYEQYF
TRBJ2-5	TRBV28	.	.	TGTGCCAGCAGGAGAGGGACAACCTCTCAGACCCAGTACTTC	CASRRGTTSQTQYF
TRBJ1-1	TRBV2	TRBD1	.	TGTGCCAGCAGTGAATACAGGGGCACTGAAGCTTTCTTT	CASSEYRGTEAFF
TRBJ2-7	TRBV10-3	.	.	TGTGCCATCAGTGAGTCGGGGGGTTCCTACGAGCAGTACTTC	CAISESGGSYEQYF
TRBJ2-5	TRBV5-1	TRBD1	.	TGCGCCAGCAGCAGTGGGACAGGGGATTACGAGACCCAGTACTTC	CASSSGTGDYETQYF
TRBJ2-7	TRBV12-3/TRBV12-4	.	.	TGTGCCAGCAGTCCCAGGCCCTCCTACGAGCAGTACTTC	CASSPRPSYEQYF
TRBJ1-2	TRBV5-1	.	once	TGCGCCAGCAGCTTGGGCCTTTCCAGTGGCTACACCTTC	CASSLGLSSGYTF
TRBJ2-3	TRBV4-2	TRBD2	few	TGTGCCAGCAGCCGGGGTAGCGGGGCCACAGATACGCAGTATTTT	CASSRGSGATDTQYF
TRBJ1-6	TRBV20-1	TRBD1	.	TGCAGTGCTAGTCGACAGGGGAGCTCCTATAATTCACCCCTCCACTTT	CSASRQGSSYNSPLHF
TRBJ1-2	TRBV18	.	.	TGTGCCAGCTCGCCTGGACCCTTCGGGAGCTACACCTTC	CASSPGPFGSYTF
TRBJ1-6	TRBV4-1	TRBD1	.	TGCGCCAGCAGCCAACCGACAGGGTGGGATAATTCACCCCTCCACTTT	CASSQPTGWDNSPLHF
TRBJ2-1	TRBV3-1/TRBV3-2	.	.	TGTGCCAGCAGCCAAGATGTGCCACAGGGCCACCTCGGAATGCAGTTCTTC	CASSQDVPQGHLGMQFF
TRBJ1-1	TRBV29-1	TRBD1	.	TGCAGCGTTGAACTTACGACAGGGCGAAACACTGAAGCTTTCTTT	CSVELTTGRNTEAFF
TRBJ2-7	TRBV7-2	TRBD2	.	TGTGCCAGCAGCCAAACGCTGACTAGCGGGGGGGCCTTC	CASSQTLTSGGAF